Listed below are T cell receptor beta chains from one sample, sequenced in a study of cytomegalovirus exposure and HLA in healthy donors. Libraries were prepared by immunoSEQ multiplex PCR; TCRdb keeps only in-frame clonotypes and omits some of them. The sample consists of roughly 180,000 clones, approximately 83% of them appearing once. Source material: PBMCs. The receptors stem from a man younger than 30 in good health and CMV-seropositive. Each CDR3 is given with its conserved first and last residue. Fields, in order: J gene, D gene, V gene, CDR3 DNA, CDR3 protein. D genes are given only for firm matches.

TRBJ1-3 - TRBV29-1 TGCAGCGCCCGTCGGGGTTCTGGAAACACCATATATTTT CSARRGSGNTIYF
TRBJ2-1 - TRBV30 TGTGCCTGGAGTGTCCTAAGGGGCAATGAGCAGTTCTTC CAWSVLRGNEQFF
TRBJ2-7 TRBD1 TRBV6-1 TGTGCCAGCGCCCGACAGGGTTCCGAGCAGTACTTC CASARQGSEQYF
TRBJ1-5 - TRBV5-5 TGTGCCAGCAGCCTACAGGGATTTTTAGACCAGCCCCAGCATTTT CASSLQGFLDQPQHF
TRBJ2-1 TRBD2 TRBV6-5 TGTGCCAGCAGTTCCGCTACTAGCGGGGGGGCCCTTGAGCAGTTCTTC CASSSATSGGALEQFF
TRBJ1-6 TRBD1 TRBV7-9 TGTGCCAGCAGCGGACAGGGCGGCTCCTATAATTCACCCCTCCACTTT CASSGQGGSYNSPLHF
TRBJ2-3 TRBD2 TRBV6-6 TGTGCCAGCAGTTTACTAGCGGGGGTCACAGATACGCAGTATTTT CASSLLAGVTDTQYF
TRBJ2-1 - TRBV6-5 TGTGCCAGCAGTCCTACCCATCCCTCCTACAATGAGCAGTTCTTC CASSPTHPSYNEQFF
TRBJ1-2 TRBD1 TRBV23-1 TGCGCCAGCAGGCACCGACAGGGCCATAACTATGGCTACACCTTC CASRHRQGHNYGYTF
TRBJ1-5 - TRBV5-1 TGCGCCAGCAGCTTGGTGGGGCTGGGGGGTAATCAGCCCCAGCATTTT CASSLVGLGGNQPQHF
TRBJ2-5 - TRBV30 TGTGCCTGGAGTAGGGCGGGGGCTGAGACCCAGTACTTC CAWSRAGAETQYF
TRBJ2-1 - TRBV5-4 TGTGCCAGCAGCTTGGTTAATCCAACAGGCAATGAGCAGTTCTTC CASSLVNPTGNEQFF
TRBJ2-5 - TRBV6-5 TGTGCCAGGGAGGGGGAGACCCAGTACTTC CAREGETQYF
TRBJ2-3 - TRBV9 TGTGCCAGCAGCGCAGGGACAATTAGCACAGATACGCAGTATTTT CASSAGTISTDTQYF
TRBJ1-3 TRBD1 TRBV10-3 TGTGCCATCAGCCGGGGACAGTCTGGAAACACCATATATTTT CAISRGQSGNTIYF
TRBJ1-5 - TRBV2 TGTGCCAGCAGTGAAGGTGGGTGGGGAGGCAATCAGCCCCAGCATTTT CASSEGGWGGNQPQHF
TRBJ2-7 TRBD1 TRBV9 TGTGCCAGCAGCCTCTCGTCCGGGACAGGGATCCCCGAGCAGTACTTC CASSLSSGTGIPEQYF
TRBJ2-5 - TRBV4-3 TGCGCCAGCAGCCAAAACAGGGATGCCCAAGAGACCCAGTACTTC CASSQNRDAQETQYF
TRBJ2-1 TRBD2 TRBV2 TGTGCCAGCAGTGAAGCCCGTGCCCTAGCGGGGGGCCCCCAGATCTTC CASSEARALAGGPQIF
TRBJ2-7 TRBD1 TRBV5-1 TGCGCCAGCAGCCGATTACAGGGGCTTACCTCCTACGAGCAGTACTTC CASSRLQGLTSYEQYF
TRBJ2-1 TRBD2 TRBV9 TGTGCCAGCAGCGTAGGCGGGGGGGACAATGAGCAGTTCTTC CASSVGGGDNEQFF
TRBJ2-1 TRBD1 TRBV19 TGTGCCAGTACCTTCCGGGACAGCTACAATGAGCAGTTCTTC CASTFRDSYNEQFF
TRBJ2-3 TRBD2 TRBV25-1 TGTGCCAGCACCGAGACTAGCGGGGGACCAGATACGCAGTATTTT CASTETSGGPDTQYF
TRBJ1-5 - TRBV7-9 TGTGCCAGCAGCCACTCTAGCAATCAGCCCCAGCATTTT CASSHSSNQPQHF
TRBJ2-6 TRBD2 TRBV7-8 TGTGCCAGCATACCCAGACTAGCGGGGGGGGGTGGGGCCAACGTCCTGACTTTC CASIPRLAGGGGANVLTF